The rows below give T cell receptor beta chains drawn from one sample of a study of T-cell memory formation after mild COVID-19. One entry per CDR3 protein results from TCRdb running MiXCR on the 5' RACE reads. Of 350,000 to 450,000 distinct CDR3 sequences listed, 25% to 30% are singletons. Specimen: PBMCs or a T cell subset sorted from them (not recorded which). The receptor set was obtained from an adult woman who had mild COVID-19 (a few samples of this study predate the infection). Cell type and time point are not known. Both conserved end residues are part of each CDR3. Size is stated for part of the rows, as once, few or many counts, or as a class when the clone is expanded.

size	J	V	CDR3
few	TRBJ1-2	TRBV5-1	CASSLASTMVYGYTF
NA	TRBJ1-5	TRBV6-1	CASSGDTVLQPQHF
NA	TRBJ2-7	TRBV4-2	CASSQSLDSSYEQYF
few	TRBJ2-1	TRBV27	CASSRSPAGAYNEQFF
many	TRBJ2-3	TRBV7-6	CASSLGVSDTQYF
NA	TRBJ2-1	TRBV7-2	CASRRVDNEQFF
NA	TRBJ2-1	TRBV7-9	CASRDLRSGDYNEQFF
few	TRBJ2-1	TRBV20-1	CSARARELSYNEQFF
NA	TRBJ1-2	TRBV11-2	CASSAIQGAWGYTF
NA	TRBJ2-7	TRBV2	CASNAGLAGLSYEQYF
few	TRBJ2-1	TRBV5-4	CASSHPSTGTYNEQFF
NA	TRBJ2-6	TRBV12-3/TRBV12-4	CASSLRGTGSSAGANVLTF
NA	TRBJ2-7	TRBV5-1	CASSPAPGQPNTYEQYF